What follows are 18 T cell receptor beta chains derived from one specimen sequenced in a study of cytomegalovirus exposure and HLA in healthy donors. The PCR employed 60 Vbeta primers together with 13 Jbeta primers. Assay: immunoSEQ multiplex PCR; the TCRdb copy retains only in-frame clones and omits some. The sample comprises 240,000 or so clones, around 80% of which are singletons, and around 8.3% rests with the top ten. The sequenced sample was PBMCs. These receptors all stem from a woman aged 55-69 years in good health and CMV-seropositive.

The CDR3 sequence is CASSAGGSTDTQYF. In DNA form, the CDR3 reads TGTGCCAGCAGTGCTGGCGGTAGCACAGATACGCAGTATTTT. The chain couples TRBV6-1 to TRBJ2-3; D gene uncertain. The germline CDR1 and CDR2 sequences are MNHNS and SASEGT. The ends were cut back, 4 bases at V and 0 bases at J, with 8 bases in the middle. CDR3 length equals 14 residues.

The rearrangement joins TRBV5-4 to TRBJ2-1, with 10 bases aligning to TRBD2. Trimming cost V 4 bases and J 7 bases; bases outside gene matches: 11. In germline, CDR1 is SGHNT, CDR2 YYREEE (reference sequence). The CDR3 is 16 amino acids. The CDR3 is CASSPYSSGSWNEQFF. The CDR3 region has the DNA TGTGCCAGCAGCCCGTACTCTAGCGGGAGTTGGAATGAGCAGTTCTTC.

CDR3 DNA sequence: TGTGCCAGCACCCCGTTACAGGGGGCCCCAAACATTCAGTACTTC. It encodes CASTPLQGAPNIQYF. The chain employs TRBV6-5 and TRBJ2-4; 9 bases map to TRBD1. The germline CDR1 and CDR2 sequences are MNHEY and SVGAGI. The CDR3 spans 15 residues. Losses at the gene ends were 7 bases for V and 6 bases for J; bases not matched to a gene: 10.

V is TRBV11-2 and J is TRBJ1-4; 8 nucleotides line up with TRBD1. CDR1 is SGHAT and CDR2 is FQNNGV in the germline V gene. The length of the CDR3 is 13 residues. V lost 5 bases to trimming and J lost 7 bases; unmatched junction nucleotides: 3. The CDR3 DNA reads as TGTGCCAGCAGCCCGGACAGGGTTGAAAAACTGTTTTTT. As protein: CASSPDRVEKLFF.

This chain links TRBV5-4 with TRBJ2-3; D might be TRBD2 (6 bases). CDR1 and CDR2 from the germline V gene are SGHNT and YYREEE (reference sequence). Deletions cut 0 bases from V and 0 bases from J, with 8 bases between. CDR3 size: 15 residues. CDR3 sequence reads: CASSLELASTDTQYF. In DNA, the CDR3 is TGTGCCAGCAGCTTGGAACTAGCAAGCACAGATACGCAGTATTTT.

The V call is TRBV28, the J call TRBJ1-1, with D unresolved. CDR1 and CDR2 from the germline V gene are MDHEN and SYDVKM. The V gene lost 3 bases and the J gene lost 4 bases, with 9 bases spanning the gap. The length of the CDR3 is 13 residues. For the CDR3, the DNA is TGTGCCAGCAGTTTGCGACTCGGCACTGAAGCTTTCTTT. Protein sequence: CASSLRLGTEAFF.

This clone showed up just once. The CDR3 spells CASSRRDRGLEKLFF. CDR3 nucleotide sequence: TGTGCCAGCAGCCGGCGGGACAGGGGGCTTGAAAAACTGTTTTTT. The chain employs TRBV5-4 and TRBJ1-4, with TRBD1 matching over 12 bases. V lost 4 bases to trimming and J lost 7 bases; unmatched junction nucleotides: 5. CDR3 length equals 15 residues. Germline V gives CDR1 SGHNT, CDR2 YYREEE (reference sequence).

This clone was seen a few times. The rearrangement uses TRBV28 and TRBJ1-4, with a possible D match to TRBD1 (6 bases). Germline CDR1 and CDR2: MDHEN and SYDVKM. The V end lost 6 bases, the J end lost 8 bases, and 19 bases lay between the germline ends. The CDR3 contains 15 residues. DNA of the CDR3: TGTGCCAGCAGGCAAAGAGGGGACACGGAGGAAAAACTGTTTTTT. This gives the protein CASRQRGDTEEKLFF.

This sequence joins TRBV4-1 and TRBJ2-1; D is unclear. Germline-derived CDR1 and CDR2 are MGHRA and YSYEKL. There are 13 residues in the CDR3. Trimming removed 10 bases from V and 0 bases from J, with 10 bases in between. The CDR3 nucleotides are TGCGCCACCCTAGGCTCCTCCTACAATGAGCAGTTCTTC. Translating gives CATLGSSYNEQFF.

The V call is TRBV2, the J call TRBJ2-7; D possibly corresponds to TRBD1 (6 bases). Germline-derived CDR1 and CDR2 are SNHLY and FYNNEI. The CDR3 extends over 15 amino acids. Trimming pared 6 bases from V and 5 bases from J, leaving 20 bases between. The CDR3 protein is CASRANPGAIDEQYF. The CDR3 DNA reads as TGTGCCAGCAGAGCCAACCCAGGGGCAATCGACGAGCAGTACTTC.

On this clone itself: Distinct nucleotide sequences in the sample also encode this CDR3. The chain carries TRBV2 and TRBJ1-5; maybe TRBD1 (6 bases). The CDR3 has 13 amino acids. Germline CDR1 and CDR2: SNHLY and FYNNEI. V was clipped by 4 bases and J by 2 bases, with 6 bases between them. Here the CDR3 reads CASSGQGNQPQHF. The CDR3 DNA reads as TGTGCCAGCAGTGGACAGGGCAATCAGCCCCAGCATTTT.

This clone appeared once. The gene calls are TRBV27 and TRBJ2-1, with TRBD2 matching 13 bases. This CDR3 comprises 14 residues. CDR1 and CDR2 (germline): MNHEY, SMNVEV (reference sequence). V was pared by 7 bases and J by 8 bases, with 5 bases of the junction left unmatched. The CDR3, as DNA: TGTGCCAGCACCGGACTAGCGGGAGTTTATGAGCAGTTCTTC. Translated, it gives CASTGLAGVYEQFF.

For the CDR3, the DNA is TGCGCCAGCAGCCAAGATCGGGACAGCGCCTACGAGCAGTACTTC. Translating gives CASSQDRDSAYEQYF. The chain links TRBV4-1 to TRBJ2-7; 7 nucleotides match TRBD1. CDR3 size: 15 residues. Losses at the gene ends were 0 bases for V and 2 bases for J; bases not matched to a gene: 4. From germline, CDR1 is MGHRA and CDR2 YSYEKL.

The J gene is TRBJ2-2, the V gene TRBV5-1; 9 nucleotides line up with TRBD2. J gave up 7 bases and V 0 bases, and 4 bases lay outside the gene matches. Germline V gives CDR1 SGHRS, CDR2 YFSETQ. The CDR3 loop spans 15 amino acids. The CDR3 reads CASSLGLAADGELFF. CDR3 nucleotides: TGCGCCAGCAGCTTGGGACTAGCGGCGGACGGGGAGCTGTTTTTT. The full variable domain, its missing parts supplied by reference TRBV5-1 and TRBJ2-2, is KAGVTQTPRYLIKTRGQQVTLSCSPISGHRSVSWYQQTPGQGLQFLFEYFSETQRNKGNFPGRFSGRQFSNSRSEMNVSTLELGDSALYLCASSLGLAADGELFFGEGSRLTVL.

This chain connects TRBV5-1 to TRBJ1-3; TRBD1 matches 7 bases. This CDR3 spans 15 amino acids. The J segment lost 2 bases and the V segment lost 0 bases, leaving 2 bases of the junction unmatched. CDR1 is SGHRS, CDR2 YFSETQ, per germline. The CDR3 DNA reads as TGCGCCAGCAGCTTGGGACAGGGCCCTGGAAACACCATATATTTT. Translating gives CASSLGQGPGNTIYF.

There are a few counts of this clone. The CDR3 region is CASATGIRGGYTF. The CDR3 coding sequence is TGCGCCAGCGCTACAGGGATACGGGGAGGCTACACCTTC. The J gene is TRBJ1-2, the V gene TRBV5-1; possibly TRBD1 for D (6 bases). V was shortened by 7 bases and J by 8 bases, with 18 bases between the two germline ends. The CDR3 spans 13 residues. The germline V gene encodes CDR1 SGHRS and CDR2 YFSETQ. Full variable domain (rest looked up from reference TRBV5-1 and TRBJ1-2): KAGVTQTPRYLIKTRGQQVTLSCSPISGHRSVSWYQQTPGQGLQFLFEYFSETQRNKGNFPGRFSGRQFSNSRSEMNVSTLELGDSALYLCASATGIRGGYTFGSGTRLTVV.

This chain joins TRBV5-6 and TRBJ2-2, with 7 positions matching TRBD1. With 4 bases clipped from V and 4 bases from J, the junction kept 10 bases outside the gene matches. Germline loops: CDR1 SGHDT, CDR2 YYEEEE. CDR3 size: 16 residues. CDR3 residues: CASSTLTGSGTGELFF. As DNA, the CDR3 is TGTGCCAGCAGCACCTTGACAGGGAGCGGCACCGGGGAGCTGTTTTTT.

The genes are TRBV29-1 and TRBJ2-7, with 15 bases that match TRBD2. V lost 2 bases and J lost 4; bases outside the gene matches: 6. The CDR3 consists of 16 residues. Germline assignment: CDR1 SQVTM and CDR2 ANQGSEA. The CDR3, as DNA: TGCAGCGTTGAACGTGGGACTAGCGGGAGGTGGTACGAGCAGTACTTC. This gives the protein CSVERGTSGRWYEQYF.